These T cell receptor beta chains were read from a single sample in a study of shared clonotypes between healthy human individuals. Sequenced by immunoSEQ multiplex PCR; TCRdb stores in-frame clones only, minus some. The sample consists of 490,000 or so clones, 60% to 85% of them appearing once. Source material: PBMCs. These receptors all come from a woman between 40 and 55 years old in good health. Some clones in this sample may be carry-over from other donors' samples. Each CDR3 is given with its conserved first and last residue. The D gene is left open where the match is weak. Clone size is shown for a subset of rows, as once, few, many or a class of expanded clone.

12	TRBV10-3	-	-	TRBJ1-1	CATKGMNTEAFF	TGTGCCACGAAGGGCATGAACACTGAAGCTTTCTTT
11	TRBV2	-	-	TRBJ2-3	CASSPRDTQYF	TGTGCCAGCAGTCCTAGAGATACGCAGTATTTT
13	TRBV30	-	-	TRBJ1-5	CAWSEGPDQPQHF	TGTGCCTGGAGTGAAGGGCCGGATCAGCCCCAGCATTTT
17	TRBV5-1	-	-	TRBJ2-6	CASSYPGRASGANVLTF	TGCGCCAGCAGCTATCCGGGACGAGCCTCTGGGGCCAACGTCCTGACTTTC
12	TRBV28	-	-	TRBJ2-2	CASTILGGELFF	TGTGCCAGCACCATCTTAGGAGGGGAGCTGTTTTTT
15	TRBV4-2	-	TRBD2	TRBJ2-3	CASSQGRAGTDTQYF	TGTGCCAGCAGCCAAGGTCGAGCGGGGACAGATACGCAGTATTTT
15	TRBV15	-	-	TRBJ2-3	CATSREDYISDTQYF	TGTGCCACCAGCAGGGAAGACTATATCTCAGATACGCAGTATTTT
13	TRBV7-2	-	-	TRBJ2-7	CASSLRVGLEQYF	TGTGCCAGCAGCCTGCGGGTGGGCCTCGAGCAGTACTTC
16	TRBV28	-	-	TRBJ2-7	CASSPQHRSNTYEQYF	TGTGCCAGCAGTCCCCAACACCGCTCCAATACCTACGAGCAGTACTTC
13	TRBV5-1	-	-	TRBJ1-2	CASSERQNYGYTF	TGCGCCAGCAGCGAGCGGCAGAACTATGGCTACACCTTC
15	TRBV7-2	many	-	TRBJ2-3	CASSPTAGQADTQYF	TGTGCCAGCAGCCCCACTGCAGGGCAGGCAGATACGCAGTATTTT
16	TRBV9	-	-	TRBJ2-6	CASSAGLWGGANVLTF	TGTGCCAGCAGCGCCGGTCTCTGGGGAGGGGCCAACGTCCTGACTTTC
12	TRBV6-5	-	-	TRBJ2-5	CASSSLGETQYF	TGTGCCAGCAGTTCCCTAGGAGAGACCCAGTACTTC
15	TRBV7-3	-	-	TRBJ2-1	CASSLARESYNEQFF	TGTGCCAGCAGCTTAGCCCGGGAGAGCTACAATGAGCAGTTCTTC
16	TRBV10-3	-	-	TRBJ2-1	CAISKGPPTLYNEQFF	TGTGCCATCTCGAAAGGACCTCCCACACTATACAATGAGCAGTTCTTC
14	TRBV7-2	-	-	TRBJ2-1	CASSLARDYNEQFF	TGTGCCAGCAGCTTAGCTCGGGACTACAATGAGCAGTTCTTC
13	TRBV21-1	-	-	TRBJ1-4	CASSKGRGEKLFF	TGTGCCAGCAGCAAAGGACGGGGAGAAAAACTGTTTTTT
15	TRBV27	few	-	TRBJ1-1	CASSFIQGRGTEAFF	TGTGCCAGCAGTTTTATTCAGGGGAGGGGTACTGAAGCTTTCTTT
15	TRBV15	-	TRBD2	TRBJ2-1	CATSTEAGGPNEQFF	TGTGCCACCAGCACCGAGGCGGGAGGGCCCAATGAGCAGTTCTTC
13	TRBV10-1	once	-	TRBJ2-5	CASSKRSGETQYF	TGCGCCAGCAGCAAGAGGTCCGGTGAGACCCAGTACTTC
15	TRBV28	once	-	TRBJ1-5	CASTERRISNQPQHF	TGTGCCAGCACCGAGCGAAGAATTAGCAATCAGCCCCAGCATTTT
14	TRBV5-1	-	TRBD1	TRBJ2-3	CASSLGTGRDTQYF	TGCGCCAGCAGCCTAGGGACAGGGCGTGATACGCAGTATTTT
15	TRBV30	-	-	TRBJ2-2	CAWSVKAGNTGELFF	TGTGCCTGGAGTGTAAAAGCGGGTAACACCGGGGAGCTGTTTTTT
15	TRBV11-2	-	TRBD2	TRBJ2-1	CASSPGASGFNEQFF	TGTGCCAGCAGCCCGGGGGCTAGCGGGTTTAATGAGCAGTTCTTC
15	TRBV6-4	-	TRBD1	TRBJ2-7	CATPSPDRVLGEQYF	TGTGCCACCCCCTCCCCAGACAGGGTGCTTGGAGAGCAGTACTTC
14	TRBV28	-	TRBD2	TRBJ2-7	CASRGPGGSGEQYF	TGTGCCAGCAGGGGTCCGGGAGGATCGGGCGAGCAGTACTTC
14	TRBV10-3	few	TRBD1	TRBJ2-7	CAISAGQGGYEQYF	TGTGCCATCAGTGCTGGACAGGGAGGCTACGAGCAGTACTTC
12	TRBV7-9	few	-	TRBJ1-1	CASSFQTIEAFF	TGTGCCAGCAGCTTCCAGACCATTGAAGCTTTCTTT
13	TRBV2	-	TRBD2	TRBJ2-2	CASSAGGAGELFF	TGTGCCAGCTCGGCGGGGGGTGCCGGGGAGCTGTTTTTT
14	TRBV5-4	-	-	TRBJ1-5	CASSLLGSNQPQHF	TGTGCCAGCAGCTTGTTGGGTAGCAATCAGCCCCAGCATTTT
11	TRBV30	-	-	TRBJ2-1	CAWSVKIGQFF	TGTGCCTGGAGTGTAAAAATTGGGCAGTTCTTC
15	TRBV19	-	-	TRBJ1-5	CASSIRGDGNQPQHF	TGTGCCAGTAGTATAAGGGGAGACGGAAATCAGCCCCAGCATTTT
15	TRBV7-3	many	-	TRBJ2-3	CASSPLGPSTDTQYF	TGTGCCAGCAGCCCCCTGGGCCCTAGCACAGATACGCAGTATTTT
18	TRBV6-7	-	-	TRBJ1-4	CASSYLGRRETTNEKLFF	TGTGCCAGCAGTTACCTCGGTCGGAGGGAAACAACTAATGAAAAACTGTTTTTT
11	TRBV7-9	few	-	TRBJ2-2	CASSTSGELFF	TGTGCCAGCAGCACCTCTGGGGAGCTGTTTTTT
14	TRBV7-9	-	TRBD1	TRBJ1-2	CASTGTGSLYGYTF	TGTGCCAGCACCGGGACAGGCTCGCTTTATGGCTACACCTTC